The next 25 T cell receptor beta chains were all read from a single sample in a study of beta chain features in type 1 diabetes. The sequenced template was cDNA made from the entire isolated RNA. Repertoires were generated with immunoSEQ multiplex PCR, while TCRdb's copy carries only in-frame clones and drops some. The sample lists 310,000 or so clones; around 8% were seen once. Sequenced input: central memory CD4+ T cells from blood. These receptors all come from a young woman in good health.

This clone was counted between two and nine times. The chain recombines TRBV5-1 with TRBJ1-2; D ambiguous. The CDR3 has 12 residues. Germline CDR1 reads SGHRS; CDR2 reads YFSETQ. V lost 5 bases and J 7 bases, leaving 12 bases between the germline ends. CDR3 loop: CASRSGVIGYTF. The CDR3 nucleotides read TGCGCCAGCAGGTCCGGGGTTATTGGCTACACCTTC.

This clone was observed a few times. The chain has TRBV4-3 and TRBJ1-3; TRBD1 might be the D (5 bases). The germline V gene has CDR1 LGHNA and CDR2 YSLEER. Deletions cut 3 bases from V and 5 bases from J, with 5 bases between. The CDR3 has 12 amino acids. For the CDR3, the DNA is TGCGCCAGCAGCCAGGACAGAAACACCATATATTTT. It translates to CASSQDRNTIYF.

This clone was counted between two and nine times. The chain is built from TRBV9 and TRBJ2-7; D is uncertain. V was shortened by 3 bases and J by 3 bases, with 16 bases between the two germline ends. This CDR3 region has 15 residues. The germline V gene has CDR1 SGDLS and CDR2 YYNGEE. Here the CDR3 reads CASSARSSPYYEQYF. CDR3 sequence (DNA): TGTGCCAGCAGCGCTCGGTCGTCTCCATACTACGAGCAGTACTTC.

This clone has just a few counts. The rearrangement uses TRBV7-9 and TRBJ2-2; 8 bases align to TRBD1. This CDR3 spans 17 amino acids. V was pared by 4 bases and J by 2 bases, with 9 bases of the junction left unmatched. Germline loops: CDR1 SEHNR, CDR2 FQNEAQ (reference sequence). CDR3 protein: CASSSDRVLANTGELFF. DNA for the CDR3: TGTGCCAGCAGCTCGGACAGGGTCCTTGCCAACACCGGGGAGCTGTTTTTT.

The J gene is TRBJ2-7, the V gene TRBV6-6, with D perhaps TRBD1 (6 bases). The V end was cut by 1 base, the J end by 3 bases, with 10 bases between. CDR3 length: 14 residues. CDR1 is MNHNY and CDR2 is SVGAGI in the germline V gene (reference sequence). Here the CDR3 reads CASSYFPQGYEQYF. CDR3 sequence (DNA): TGTGCCAGCAGTTACTTTCCACAGGGCTACGAGCAGTACTTC.

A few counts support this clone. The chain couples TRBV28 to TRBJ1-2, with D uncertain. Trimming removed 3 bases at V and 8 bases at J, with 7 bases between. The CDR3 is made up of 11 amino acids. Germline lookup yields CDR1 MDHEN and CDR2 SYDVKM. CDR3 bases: TGTGCCAGCAGTTTCGTCGGGGGCTACACCTTC. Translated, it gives CASSFVGGYTF.

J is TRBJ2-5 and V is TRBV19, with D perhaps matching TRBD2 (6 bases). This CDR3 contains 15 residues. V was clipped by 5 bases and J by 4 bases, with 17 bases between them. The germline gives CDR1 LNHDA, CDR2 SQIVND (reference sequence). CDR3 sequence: CASSVEGGRRETQYF. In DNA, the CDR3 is TGTGCCAGTAGTGTTGAGGGAGGACGTAGAGAGACCCAGTACTTC. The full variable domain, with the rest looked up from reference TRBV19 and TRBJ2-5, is DGGITQSPKYLFRKEGQNVTLSCEQNLNHDAMYWYRQDPGQGLRLIYYSQIVNDFQKGDIAEGYSVSREKKESFPLTVTSAQKNPTAFYLCASSVEGGRRETQYFGPGTRLLVL.

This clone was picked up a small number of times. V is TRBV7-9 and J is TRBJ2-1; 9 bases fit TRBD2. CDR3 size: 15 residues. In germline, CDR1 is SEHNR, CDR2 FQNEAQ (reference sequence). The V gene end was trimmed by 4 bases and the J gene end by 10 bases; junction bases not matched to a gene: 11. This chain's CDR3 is CASSSRAGGPGEQFF. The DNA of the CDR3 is TGTGCCAGCAGCTCCCGGGCGGGAGGGCCGGGCGAGCAGTTCTTC.

CDR3 nucleotide sequence: TGTGCCAGCAGCGTAGGAACAAGGGCCTACAATGAGCAGTTCTTC. Its translation is CASSVGTRAYNEQFF. The chain employs TRBV9 and TRBJ2-1; D is unclear. The CDR3 extends over 15 amino acids. Germline CDR1 reads SGDLS; CDR2 reads YYNGEE. Trimming pared 0 bases from V and 2 bases from J, leaving 9 bases between.

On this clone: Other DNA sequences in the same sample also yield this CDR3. The CDR3 DNA reads TGCGCCAGCAGACGGGACAGCTACGAGCAGTACTTC. Translated: CASRRDSYEQYF. This chain connects TRBV5-1 to TRBJ2-7, with 7 bases matching TRBD1. Trimming removed 5 bases from V and 3 bases from J; junction bases left unmatched: 2. Per germline, CDR1 SGHRS and CDR2 YFSETQ. CDR3 length: 12 residues.

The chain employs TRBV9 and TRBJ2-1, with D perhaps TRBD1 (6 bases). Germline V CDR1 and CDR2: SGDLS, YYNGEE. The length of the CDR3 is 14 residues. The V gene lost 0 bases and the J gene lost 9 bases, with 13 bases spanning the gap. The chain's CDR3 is CASSVEAGVTEQFF. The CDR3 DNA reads TGTGCCAGCAGCGTAGAGGCAGGGGTAACTGAGCAGTTCTTC.

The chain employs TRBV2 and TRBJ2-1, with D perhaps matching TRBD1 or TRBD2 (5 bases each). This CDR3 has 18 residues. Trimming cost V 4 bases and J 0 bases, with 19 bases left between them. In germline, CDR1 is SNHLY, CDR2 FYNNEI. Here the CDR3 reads CASSVEFGARVSYNEQFF. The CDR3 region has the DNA TGTGCCAGCAGTGTTGAGTTCGGGGCTAGGGTCTCCTACAATGAGCAGTTCTTC.

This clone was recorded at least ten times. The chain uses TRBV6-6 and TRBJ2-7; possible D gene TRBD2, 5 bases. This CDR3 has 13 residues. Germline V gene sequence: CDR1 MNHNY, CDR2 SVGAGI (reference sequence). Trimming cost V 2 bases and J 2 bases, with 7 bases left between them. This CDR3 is CASSYEGAYEQYF. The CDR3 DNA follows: TGTGCCAGCAGTTACGAGGGAGCCTACGAGCAGTACTTC.

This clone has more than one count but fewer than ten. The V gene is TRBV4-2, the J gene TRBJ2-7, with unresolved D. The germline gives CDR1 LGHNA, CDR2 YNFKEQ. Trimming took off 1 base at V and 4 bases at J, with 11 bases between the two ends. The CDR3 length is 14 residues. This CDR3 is CASSQGGFGYEQYF. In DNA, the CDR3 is TGTGCCAGCAGCCAAGGGGGTTTCGGTTACGAGCAGTACTTC.

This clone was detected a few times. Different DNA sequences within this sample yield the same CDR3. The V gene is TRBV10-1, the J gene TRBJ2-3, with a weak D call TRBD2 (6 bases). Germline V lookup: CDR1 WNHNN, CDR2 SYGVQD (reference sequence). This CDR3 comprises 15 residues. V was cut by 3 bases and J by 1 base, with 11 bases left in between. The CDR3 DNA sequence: TGCGCCAGCAGTGATGGGGCTAGCGGCACAGATACGCAGTATTTT. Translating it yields CASSDGASGTDTQYF.

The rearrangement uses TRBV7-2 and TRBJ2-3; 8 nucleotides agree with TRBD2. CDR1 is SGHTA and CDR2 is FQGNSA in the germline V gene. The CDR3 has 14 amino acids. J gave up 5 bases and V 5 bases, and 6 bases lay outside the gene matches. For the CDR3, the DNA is TGTGCCAGCAGCAGGACTAGCTCGAAAGATACGCAGTATTTT. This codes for CASSRTSSKDTQYF.

DNA of the CDR3: TGTGCCAGTAGTATTGACGCAGGTTCCACCGGGGAGCTGTTTTTT. As protein: CASSIDAGSTGELFF. The chain uses TRBV19 and TRBJ2-2, with D hard to call. Trimming pared 3 bases from V and 4 bases from J, leaving 12 bases between. CDR3 length: 15 residues. The germline gives CDR1 LNHDA, CDR2 SQIVND (reference sequence).

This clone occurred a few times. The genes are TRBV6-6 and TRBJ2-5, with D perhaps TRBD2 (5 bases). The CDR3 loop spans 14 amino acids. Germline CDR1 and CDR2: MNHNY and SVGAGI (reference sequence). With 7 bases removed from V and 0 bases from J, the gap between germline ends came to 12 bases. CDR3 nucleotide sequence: TGTGCCAGCATGGGCGGGCGAAACCAAGAGACCCAGTACTTC. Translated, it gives CASMGGRNQETQYF.

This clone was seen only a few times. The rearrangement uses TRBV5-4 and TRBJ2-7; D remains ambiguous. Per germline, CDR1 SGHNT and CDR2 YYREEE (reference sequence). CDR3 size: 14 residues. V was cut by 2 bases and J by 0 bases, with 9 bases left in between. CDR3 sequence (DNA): TGTGCCAGCAGCTTTCAAGAAAGCTCCTACGAGCAGTACTTC. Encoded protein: CASSFQESSYEQYF.

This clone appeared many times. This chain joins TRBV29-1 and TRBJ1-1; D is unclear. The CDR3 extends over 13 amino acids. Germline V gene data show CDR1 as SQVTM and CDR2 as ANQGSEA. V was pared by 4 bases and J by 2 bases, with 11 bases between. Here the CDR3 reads CSVVHWVNTEAFF. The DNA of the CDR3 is TGCAGCGTTGTGCATTGGGTCAACACTGAAGCTTTCTTT.

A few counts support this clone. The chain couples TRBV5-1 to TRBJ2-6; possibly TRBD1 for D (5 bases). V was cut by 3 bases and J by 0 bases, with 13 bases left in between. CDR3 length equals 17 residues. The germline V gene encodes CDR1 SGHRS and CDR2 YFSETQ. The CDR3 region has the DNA TGCGCCAGCAGCTCAGGGCAGTCTTACTCTGGGGCCAACGTCCTGACTTTC. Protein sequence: CASSSGQSYSGANVLTF. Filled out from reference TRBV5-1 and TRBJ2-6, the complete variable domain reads KAGVTQTPRYLIKTRGQQVTLSCSPISGHRSVSWYQQTPGQGLQFLFEYFSETQRNKGNFPGRFSGRQFSNSRSEMNVSTLELGDSALYLCASSSGQSYSGANVLTFGAGSRLTVL.

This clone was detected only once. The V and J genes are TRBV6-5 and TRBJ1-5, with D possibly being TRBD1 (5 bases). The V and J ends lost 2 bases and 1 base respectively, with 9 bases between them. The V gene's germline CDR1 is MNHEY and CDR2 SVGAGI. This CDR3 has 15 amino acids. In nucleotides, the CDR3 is TGTGCCAGCAGTTACCGTTCAGGGAGCAATCAGCCCCAGCATTTT. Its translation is CASSYRSGSNQPQHF.

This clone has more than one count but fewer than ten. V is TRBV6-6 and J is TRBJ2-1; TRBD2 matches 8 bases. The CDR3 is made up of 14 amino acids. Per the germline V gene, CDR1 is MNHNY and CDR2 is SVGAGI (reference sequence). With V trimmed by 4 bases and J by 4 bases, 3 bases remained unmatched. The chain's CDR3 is CASSSGLAYNEQFF. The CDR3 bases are TGTGCCAGCAGTTCAGGACTAGCTTACAATGAGCAGTTCTTC.

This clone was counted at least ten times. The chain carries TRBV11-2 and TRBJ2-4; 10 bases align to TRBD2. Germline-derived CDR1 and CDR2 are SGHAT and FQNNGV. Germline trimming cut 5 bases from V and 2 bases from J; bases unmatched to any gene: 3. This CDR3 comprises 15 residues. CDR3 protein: CASSITSGTKNIQYF. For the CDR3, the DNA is TGTGCCAGCAGCATCACTAGCGGGACCAAAAACATTCAGTACTTC.

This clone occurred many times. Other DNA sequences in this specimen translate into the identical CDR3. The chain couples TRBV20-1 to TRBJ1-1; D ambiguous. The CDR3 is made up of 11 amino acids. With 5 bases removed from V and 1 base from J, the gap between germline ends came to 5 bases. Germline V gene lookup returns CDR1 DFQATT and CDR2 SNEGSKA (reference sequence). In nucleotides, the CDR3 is TGCAGTGCTCGCAGGAACACTGAAGCTTTCTTT. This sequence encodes CSARRNTEAFF.